The 11 T cell receptor beta chains listed next were all sequenced from one sample in a study of cytomegalovirus exposure and HLA in healthy donors. Primers included in the PCR were 60 Vbeta and 13 Jbeta primers. Generated by immunoSEQ multiplex PCR, the TCRdb table keeps only in-frame clones and is missing some. The table records about 120,000 clones, 70% to 85% of them present only once. The sequenced sample was PBMCs. Every receptor here comes from a man aged 35 to 55 in good health and CMV-seropositive.

The CDR3 is CASSSPGRRFEAFF. The CDR3 region has the DNA TGTGCCAGCAGTTCCCCCGGCAGGCGATTTGAAGCTTTCTTT. The chain couples TRBV27 to TRBJ1-1, with unresolved D. Trimming removed 4 bases at V and 7 bases at J, with 16 bases between. The germline gives CDR1 MNHEY, CDR2 SMNVEV (reference sequence). CDR3 size: 14 residues.

This clone was picked up one time. The rearrangement uses TRBV5-4 and TRBJ2-5; TRBD1 agrees at 9 bases. Unmatched junction bases numbered 3, after V lost 9 bases and J lost 0 bases. CDR1 is SGHNT and CDR2 is YYREEE in the germline V gene (reference sequence). The CDR3 is 13 residues long. The CDR3 nucleotides are TGTGCCACCTGGGACAGGGACCAAGAGACCCAGTACTTC. Its translation: CATWDRDQETQYF.

CDR3 coding DNA: TGTGCCAGTAGTATCCGCGGACAGGTGGCCAATCAGCCCCAGCATTTT. This codes for CASSIRGQVANQPQHF. V gene TRBV19 combines with J gene TRBJ1-5, with TRBD1 matching 7 bases. V dropped 3 bases and J dropped 3; count of bases not matched to a gene: 8. CDR3 length equals 16 residues. Looked up from germline, CDR1 is LNHDA and CDR2 is SQIVND (reference sequence).

This clone was observed a few times. The rearrangement uses TRBV7-9 and TRBJ2-1; 7 bases line up with TRBD2. Germline CDR1 reads SEHNR; CDR2 reads FQNEAQ (reference sequence). The CDR3 consists of 14 residues. Trimming cost V 5 bases and J 3 bases; bases outside gene matches: 4. The CDR3 loop reads CASSGGVSYNEQFF. The DNA of the CDR3 is TGTGCCAGCAGCGGGGGGGTCAGCTACAATGAGCAGTTCTTC.

The chain carries TRBV27 and TRBJ1-5; a possible D gene is TRBD1 (5 bases). The V end was cut by 8 bases, the J end by 4 bases, with 18 bases between. CDR1 and CDR2 from the germline V gene are MNHEY and SMNVEV (reference sequence). This CDR3 comprises 15 residues. The CDR3 sequence: CASRGGGQVNQPQHF. The CDR3 DNA reads TGTGCCAGCCGGGGGGGAGGACAAGTAAATCAGCCCCAGCATTTT.

The V call is TRBV28, the J call TRBJ1-1, with D unresolved. CDR3 length: 12 residues. The V end was cut by 9 bases, the J end by 0 bases, with 8 bases between. The V gene's germline CDR1 is MDHEN and CDR2 SYDVKM. This CDR3 reads CASTNMNTEAFF. The CDR3 DNA reads TGTGCCAGTACAAACATGAACACTGAAGCTTTCTTT. Complete variable domain (other parts from reference TRBV28 and TRBJ1-1): DVKVTQSSRYLVKRTGEKVFLECVQDMDHENMFWYRQDPGLGLRLIYFSYDVKMKEKGDIPEGYSVSREKKERFSLILESASTNQTSMYLCASTNMNTEAFFGQGTRLTVV.

This chain uses TRBV4-3 with TRBJ2-2; D uncertain. Trimming cost V 1 base and J 0 bases, with 12 bases left between them. Germline loops: CDR1 LGHNA, CDR2 YSLEER. This CDR3 comprises 17 residues. DNA for the CDR3: TGCGCCAGCAGCCAAGTTAAATGGCAGGCGAACACCGGGGAGCTGTTTTTT. Its translation is CASSQVKWQANTGELFF.

The chain carries TRBV6-1 and TRBJ2-2; D is undetermined. The ends were cut back, 2 bases at V and 8 bases at J, with 3 bases in the middle. Per germline, CDR1 MNHNS and CDR2 SASEGT. The CDR3 length is 11 residues. CDR3: CASSELGELFF. DNA for the CDR3: TGTGCCAGCAGTGAACTGGGGGAGCTGTTTTTT.

The genes are TRBV10-3 and TRBJ2-7, with a weak D call TRBD1 (6 bases). CDR1 is ENHRY, CDR2 SYGVKD, per germline. Trimming took off 8 bases at V and 0 bases at J, with 8 bases between the two ends. The CDR3 consists of 12 residues. The CDR3 bases are TGTGCCATCGGGGACACCTCCTACGAGCAGTACTTC. It encodes CAIGDTSYEQYF.

V and J are TRBV6-5 and TRBJ1-6; TRBD1 might be the D (6 bases). The length of the CDR3 is 14 residues. Trimming removed 5 bases from V and 7 bases from J, with 12 bases in between. CDR1 MNHEY and CDR2 SVGAGI come from the germline V gene. CDR3 in amino acids: CASSPTGTNSPLHF. The DNA of the CDR3 is TGTGCCAGCAGTCCCACAGGGACCAATTCACCCCTCCACTTT.

The V gene is TRBV6-1, the J gene TRBJ1-2; TRBD1 might be the D (5 bases). The CDR3 is 13 amino acids. Germline V gene data show CDR1 as MNHNS and CDR2 as SASEGT. The V and J ends lost 2 bases and 6 bases respectively, with 10 bases between them. The CDR3 sequence is CASSESGLDGYTF. The CDR3 nucleotides are TGTGCCAGCAGTGAATCAGGGTTGGATGGCTACACCTTC.